This T cell receptor (beta chain) comes out of a study of Graves' ophthalmopathy and Graves' hyperthyroidism. Study overall: The term stable hyperthyroidism indicated an absence of ophthalmopathy within 18 months of follow-up. Study-wide findings and caveats: A model built from 13 signatures distinguished ophthalmopathy from stable hyperthyroidism with roughly 90% sensitivity and about 81% specificity.

Uncontrolled infections, pregnancy, lactation or other autoimmune diseases led to patient exclusion. As to this clonotype: Its antigen is still unknown.

The CDR3 covers 15 residues. V was shortened by 4 bases and J by 1 base, with 13 bases between the two germline ends. CDR1 and CDR2 from the germline V gene are SNHLY and FYNNEI. As the template, RNA transcripts were used to amplify TCR beta CDR3 regions. First-round RT-PCR employed HTBI primers, with a second-round multiplex PCR after it. TCRdb analysed the multiplex PCR reads with MiXCR anew, one entry per CDR3 protein. This table has about 1.2 million distinct CDR3 sequences, less than 45% appearing once. Sequences were obtained from peripheral blood or thyroid tissue (not recorded which). The chain links TRBV2 to TRBJ2-5; D is undetermined. This clonotype was obtained from an adult man with Graves' hyperthyroidism. In DNA, the CDR3 is TGTGCCAGCAGTGGTTATTTGGGCAGCCAAGAGACCCAGTACTTC. It translates to CASSGYLGSQETQYF.